The next 19 T cell receptor beta chains were all read from a single sample in a study of early T cells in non-severe SARS-CoV-2 infection. TCRdb re-called the 5' RACE reads with MiXCR, one entry per CDR3 protein. This sample has some 87,000 distinct CDR3 sequences, with 9% to 14% found just once. The sample was whole blood. These receptors came from an adult who was a healthcare worker with PCR-confirmed SARS-CoV-2 infection or an uninfected control (not recorded which).

This chain links TRBV30 with TRBJ2-1; tentatively, D is TRBD2 (5 bases). Trimming left V 3 bases short and J 9 bases short, with 12 bases between. The CDR3 runs to 12 residues. Germline V CDR1 and CDR2: GTSNPN, SVGIG (reference sequence). CDR3 bases: TGTGCCTGGAGGCGGGCCGGCGGTGAGCAGTTCTTC. It is translated as CAWRRAGGEQFF.

This clonotype was seen a handful of times. The CDR3 nucleotides read TGTGCCAGCAGTTTATCGCAGGGGATCTATGGCTACACCTTC. Translation: CASSLSQGIYGYTF. The chain has TRBV28 and TRBJ1-2; weak D call: TRBD1 (6 bases). This CDR3 has 14 amino acids. CDR1 MDHEN and CDR2 SYDVKM come from the germline V gene. Trimming cost V 1 base and J 4 bases, with 10 bases left between them.

This clonotype was observed a handful of times. The rearrangement links TRBV5-1 to TRBJ1-2; TRBD1 is a possible D gene (5 bases). The CDR3 contains 14 residues. CDR1 SGHRS and CDR2 YFSETQ come from the germline V gene. The V end lost 0 bases, the J end lost 8 bases, and 14 bases lay between the germline ends. The DNA of the CDR3 is TGCGCCAGCAGCTTGGGGGACCCCACTGTCGGCTACACCTTC. This sequence encodes CASSLGDPTVGYTF. Using reference TRBV5-1 and TRBJ1-2 for the parts outside the CDR3, the full variable domain is KAGVTQTPRYLIKTRGQQVTLSCSPISGHRSVSWYQQTPGQGLQFLFEYFSETQRNKGNFPGRFSGRQFSNSRSEMNVSTLELGDSALYLCASSLGDPTVGYTFGSGTRLTVV.

This chain connects TRBV19 to TRBJ2-1, with TRBD2 identical over 8 bases. Germline-derived CDR1 and CDR2 are LNHDA and SQIVND (reference sequence). This CDR3 contains 17 residues. Trimming removed 4 bases from V and 1 base from J; junction bases left unmatched: 9. In DNA, the CDR3 is TGTGCCAGTAGTACCCCCAGCGGGGGCCATTCCTACAATGAGCAGTTCTTC. It is translated as CASSTPSGGHSYNEQFF. Drawing the rest from reference TRBV19 and TRBJ2-1, the complete variable domain is DGGITQSPKYLFRKEGQNVTLSCEQNLNHDAMYWYRQDPGQGLRLIYYSQIVNDFQKGDIAEGYSVSREKKESFPLTVTSAQKNPTAFYLCASSTPSGGHSYNEQFFGPGTRLTVL.

The J gene is TRBJ2-1, the V gene TRBV29-1, with 12 positions matching TRBD2. Germline CDR1 reads SQVTM; CDR2 reads ANQGSEA. The CDR3 length is 17 residues. V gave up 6 bases and J gave up 8 bases; unmatched junction bases: 17. CDR3 in DNA: TGCAGCGTCTCAAGGACTAGCGGGGACCGTAAGGGCGATGAGCAGTTCTTC. This gives the protein CSVSRTSGDRKGDEQFF.

The V call is TRBV7-6, the J call TRBJ2-3; a possible D gene is TRBD2 (5 bases). The germline gives CDR1 SGHVS, CDR2 FNYEAQ. The CDR3 extends over 16 amino acids. Trimming removed 3 bases at V and 2 bases at J, with 15 bases between. For the CDR3, the DNA is TGTGCCAGCAGCTTTCGTAGCGCACCTTCCACAGATACGCAGTATTTT. It specifies CASSFRSAPSTDTQYF.

There are many counts of this clonotype. The gene calls are TRBV11-2 and TRBJ2-5; weak D call: TRBD1 (6 bases). Trimming pared 3 bases from V and 7 bases from J, leaving 18 bases between. CDR1 is SGHAT and CDR2 is FQNNGV in the germline V gene. This CDR3 region has 15 residues. The CDR3 spells CASSLFGTRGRTQYF. CDR3 nucleotides: TGTGCCAGCAGCTTGTTCGGGACAAGAGGAAGGACCCAGTACTTC.

This clonotype was seen only a few times. The chain has TRBV4-1 and TRBJ2-2; no firm D call. CDR1 MGHRA and CDR2 YSYEKL come from the germline V gene. The ends were cut back, 1 base at V and 7 bases at J, with 10 bases in the middle. This CDR3 is built from 14 residues. The CDR3 DNA follows: TGCGCCAGCAGCCAAGTCTTCCCCAGCGGGGAGCTGTTTTTT. It codes for CASSQVFPSGELFF.

This chain connects TRBV12-3 or TRBV12-4 to TRBJ1-1; 8 nucleotides align to TRBD1. Unmatched junction bases numbered 10, after V lost 3 bases and J lost 4 bases. The CDR3 runs to 16 residues. The CDR3 loop reads CASSFDGTGRFTEAFF. DNA of the CDR3: TGTGCCAGCAGTTTCGACGGGACAGGCAGATTCACTGAAGCTTTCTTT.

The CDR3 nucleotides read TGCAGTGCCCGGGAAGGGCCCCAGCCCCAGCATTTT. Protein sequence: CSAREGPQPQHF. V usage is TRBV20-1 and J usage is TRBJ1-5; unclear D gene. V was clipped by 6 bases and J by 7 bases, with 13 bases between them. This CDR3 is built from 12 residues. Germline V gene data show CDR1 as DFQATT and CDR2 as SNEGSKA (reference sequence).

This clonotype was seen a handful of times. The chain uses TRBV7-3 and TRBJ1-2, with 8 bases fitting TRBD1. This CDR3 is built from 15 residues. Germline CDR1 is SGHTA and CDR2 is FQGTGA. Trimming at V came to 5 bases and at J to 4 bases, leaving 9 bases not matched to a gene. The CDR3 DNA follows: TGTGCCAGCAGCCCTACTGCCGGGACAGGCTATGGCTACACCTTC. This gives the protein CASSPTAGTGYGYTF.

The chain has TRBV12-3 or TRBV12-4 and TRBJ2-7; 7 bases are a match to TRBD2. The CDR3 spans 15 residues. The ends lost 6 bases at V and 1 base at J; junction bases unmatched: 9. The CDR3 here is CASSLRGGPSYEQYF. DNA for the CDR3: TGTGCCAGCAGCCTCCGGGGAGGGCCGTCCTACGAGCAGTACTTC.

This clonotype was seen ten or more times. V usage is TRBV2 and J usage is TRBJ2-2; a possible D gene is TRBD1 (5 bases). V was trimmed by 6 bases and J by 2 bases, leaving 10 bases between them. In germline, CDR1 is SNHLY, CDR2 FYNNEI. The CDR3 runs to 14 residues. The CDR3 DNA reads as TGTGCCAGCAGAGACAGTACCAACACCGGGGAGCTGTTTTTT. As protein: CASRDSTNTGELFF.

The chain employs TRBV18 and TRBJ2-7, with D unclear. Germline assignment: CDR1 KGHSH and CDR2 LQKENI. The CDR3 has 14 amino acids. V lost 3 bases and J 2 bases, leaving 11 bases between the germline ends. CDR3 nucleotides: TGTGCCAGCTCACCTGCCAGGCTCGCCTACGAGCAGTACTTC. Its protein product is CASSPARLAYEQYF.

This clonotype was observed a few times. The V gene is TRBV29-1, the J gene TRBJ2-3; TRBD2 aligns across 13 bases. J lost 6 bases, V lost 6 bases, and 12 bases had no gene match. The CDR3 spans 16 residues. CDR1 is SQVTM, CDR2 ANQGSEA, per germline. In DNA, the CDR3 is TGCAGCGTAGACCCCGGACTAGCGGGAGATTACGATACGCAGTATTTT. Protein product: CSVDPGLAGDYDTQYF.

This clonotype was detected ten times or more. The rearrangement joins TRBV28 to TRBJ1-2; the match to TRBD1 covers 7 bases. CDR3 length: 16 residues. J gave up 4 bases and V 7 bases, and 15 bases lay outside the gene matches. Germline-derived CDR1 and CDR2 are MDHEN and SYDVKM. For the CDR3, the DNA is TGTGCCAGCACCTTAAGTCATCCGGGACAGCTCTATGGCTACACCTTC. Translating it yields CASTLSHPGQLYGYTF.

This clonotype turned up a few times. The chain employs TRBV6-6 and TRBJ2-3; TRBD1 matches 7 bases. V was clipped by 7 bases and J by 6 bases; unmatched bases: 10. The CDR3 length is 14 residues. Per the germline V gene, CDR1 is MNHNY and CDR2 is SVGAGI (reference sequence). CDR3 loop: CASTGTEGLDTQYF. CDR3 in DNA: TGTGCCAGCACTGGGACAGAGGGTTTGGATACGCAGTATTTT.

The rearrangement joins TRBV6-6 to TRBJ1-2; D is uncertain. The CDR3 runs to 15 residues. CDR1 is MNHNY, CDR2 SVGAGI, per germline (reference sequence). Trimming took off 6 bases at V and 4 bases at J, with 18 bases between the two ends. CDR3: CASSLELRTGYGYTF. CDR3 DNA: TGTGCCAGCAGCTTGGAACTAAGGACCGGCTATGGCTACACCTTC.

This chain connects TRBV21-1 to TRBJ2-1. TRBV21-1 is a recognized pseudogene. This CDR3 region has 14 residues. Here the CDR3 reads CASAWVSHNNEQFF. The DNA of the CDR3 is TGTGCCAGCGCTTGGGTTAGCCATAACAATGAGCAGTTCTTC.